These 23 T cell receptor beta chains share one sample of origin, sequenced in a study of blood T cell repertoires in COVID-19. Assay used: immunoSEQ multiplex PCR; TCRdb lists only in-frame clones, some missing. The sample shows 400,000 to 500,000 clones, around nine tenths of them seen only once. The sequencing sample was made of PBMCs or T cells enriched from blood (not recorded which). The receptors come from a woman younger than 30 who had been exposed to COVID-19.

The V gene is TRBV10-3, the J gene TRBJ2-7; no clear D gene. V dropped 2 bases and J dropped 2 bases, with 4 bases sitting between them. CDR3 length: 12 amino acids. Germline V gene lookup returns CDR1 ENHRY and CDR2 SYGVKD. DNA for the CDR3: TGTGCCATCAGTGAGAGAGCCTACGAGCAGTACTTC. It is translated as CAISERAYEQYF.

The CDR3 here is CASTSGQAYTEAFF. In nucleotides, the CDR3 is TGTGCCAGCACCAGCGGACAGGCCTACACTGAAGCTTTCTTT. The chain has TRBV6-5 and TRBJ1-1, with 7 bases fitting TRBD1. This CDR3 has 14 amino acids. Germline CDR1 MNHEY, CDR2 SVGAGI. Germline trimming cut 7 bases from V and 3 bases from J; bases unmatched to any gene: 8.

The gene calls are TRBV20-1 and TRBJ1-1; possibly TRBD1 for D (5 bases). Trimming cost V 5 bases and J 8 bases, with 12 bases left between them. Germline V gene sequence: CDR1 DFQATT, CDR2 SNEGSKA (reference sequence). The CDR3 sequence is 11 residues long. The CDR3 region is CSAAGSGEAFF. The CDR3 bases are TGCAGTGCTGCAGGGTCCGGAGAAGCTTTCTTT.

This sequence joins TRBV29-1 and TRBJ2-7; 10 bases line up with TRBD1. The V and J ends lost 4 bases and 3 bases, in that order; junction bases with no gene match: 3. Germline V CDR1 and CDR2: SQVTM, ANQGSEA. The CDR3 runs to 13 residues. The CDR3 reads CSVVRDRGYEQYF. The CDR3, as DNA: TGCAGCGTTGTCAGGGACAGGGGCTACGAGCAGTACTTC.

The chain couples TRBV4-2 to TRBJ2-7; TRBD1 matches 8 bases. V lost 5 bases to trimming and J lost 7 bases; unmatched junction nucleotides: 13. Per the germline V gene, CDR1 is LGHNA and CDR2 is YNFKEQ. CDR3 length: 15 residues. In DNA form, the CDR3 reads TGTGCCAGCAGCAAGACCGACAGGGGATTTTGGGAGCAGTACTTC. It translates to CASSKTDRGFWEQYF.

This clone has more than one count but fewer than ten. The V call is TRBV6-5, the J call TRBJ2-1; 12 nucleotides agree with TRBD1. After removal of 6 bases from V and 7 bases from J, the junction contained 7 bases not matched to a gene. This CDR3 spans 15 amino acids. CDR1 is MNHEY and CDR2 is SVGAGI in the germline V gene. The CDR3 loop is CASRSGQGAPNEQFF. CDR3 sequence (DNA): TGTGCCAGCAGGTCGGGACAGGGGGCACCTAATGAGCAGTTCTTC.

The V and J genes are TRBV27 and TRBJ1-5; the D is unclear. The CDR3 is made up of 13 amino acids. V was clipped by 5 bases and J by 9 bases, with 14 bases between them. CDR1 is MNHEY and CDR2 is SMNVEV in the germline V gene (reference sequence). As DNA, the CDR3 is TGTGCCAGCAGTACCCCGGGGTGGGGGCCCCAGCATTTT. This codes for CASSTPGWGPQHF.

This clone was seen once. The V gene is TRBV9, the J gene TRBJ2-5; TRBD2 matches 9 bases. Germline V gives CDR1 SGDLS, CDR2 YYNGEE. CDR3 length equals 17 residues. The V segment lost 0 bases and the J segment 4 bases; nucleotides outside the gene matches: 10. CDR3 sequence reads: CASSVGRASGMVETQYF. The CDR3 DNA follows: TGTGCCAGCAGCGTAGGTCGGGCTAGCGGGATGGTAGAGACCCAGTACTTC. Looking up the rest from reference TRBV9 and TRBJ2-5 gives the full variable domain: DSGVTQTPKHLITATGQRVTLRCSPRSGDLSVYWYQQSLDQGLQFLIQYYNGEERAKGNILERFSAQQFPDLHSELNLSSLELGDSALYFCASSVGRASGMVETQYFGPGTRLLVL.

In this sample, this clone turned up once. This chain links TRBV9 with TRBJ1-4; no definite D call. The V end lost 0 bases, the J end lost 4 bases, and 4 bases lay between the germline ends. CDR3 length: 13 residues. Per the germline V gene, CDR1 is SGDLS and CDR2 is YYNGEE. CDR3 in amino acids: CASSVGLNEKLFF. The CDR3 nucleotides read TGTGCCAGCAGCGTAGGACTTAATGAAAAACTGTTTTTT.

The genes are TRBV7-6 and TRBJ1-3; 7 bases fit TRBD1. The junction had 0 bases not matched to a gene; V was cut back by 2 bases and J by 2 bases. The CDR3 runs to 14 residues. Germline V gene sequence: CDR1 SGHVS, CDR2 FNYEAQ. CDR3 protein: CASSLQGAGNTIYF. The DNA of the CDR3 is TGTGCCAGCAGCTTACAGGGGGCTGGAAACACCATATATTTT.

This clone was observed a single time. The rearrangement links TRBV18 to TRBJ1-1, with TRBD1 matching over 9 bases. The CDR3 sequence is 16 residues long. Germline V gene sequence: CDR1 KGHSH, CDR2 LQKENI. V lost 3 bases, J lost 4 bases, and 9 bases stayed unmatched. The CDR3 sequence: CASSPTGGAEGTEAFF. In DNA, the CDR3 is TGTGCCAGCTCACCTACAGGGGGCGCGGAGGGCACTGAAGCTTTCTTT. The complete variable domain, with remaining parts taken from reference TRBV18 and TRBJ1-1, reads NAGVMQNPRHLVRRRGQEARLRCSPMKGHSHVYWYRQLPEEGLKFMVYLQKENIIDESGMPKERFSAEFPKEGPSILRIQQVVRGDSAAYFCASSPTGGAEGTEAFFGQGTRLTVV.

This chain uses TRBV27 with TRBJ2-7, with a tentative D call TRBD2 (6 bases). CDR1 and CDR2 (germline): MNHEY, SMNVEV (reference sequence). This CDR3 is built from 12 residues. V gave up 5 bases and J gave up 3 bases, with 8 bases separating them. Here the CDR3 reads CASSLGGYEQYF. For the CDR3, the DNA is TGTGCCAGCAGTCTGGGGGGCTACGAGCAGTACTTC.

The chain employs TRBV18 and TRBJ1-6; D possibly corresponds to TRBD1 (6 bases). Looked up from germline, CDR1 is KGHSH and CDR2 is LQKENI. This CDR3 has 17 residues. V lost 3 bases to trimming and J lost 0 bases, with 12 bases between them. CDR3 sequence (DNA): TGTGCCAGCTCACCGCGACAGGAAAGCTCCTATAATTCACCCCTCCACTTT. As protein: CASSPRQESSYNSPLHF.

This rearrangement joins TRBV15 to TRBJ1-4, with D maybe TRBD1 (6 bases). This CDR3 is 16 amino acids long. The V end was cut by 0 bases, the J end by 4 bases, with 12 bases between. Germline CDR1 is LNHNV and CDR2 is YYDKDF (reference sequence). The DNA for the CDR3 is TGTGCCACCAGCAGAGATCTGGACAGCCATAATGAAAAACTGTTTTTT. It codes for CATSRDLDSHNEKLFF.

The chain carries TRBV19 and TRBJ2-5, with 8 bases identical to TRBD1. The J segment lost 7 bases and the V segment lost 1 base, leaving 8 bases of the junction unmatched. The CDR3 loop spans 15 amino acids. From germline, CDR1 is LNHDA and CDR2 SQIVND (reference sequence). DNA for the CDR3: TGTGCCAGTAGTATAGCTCTCGACAGGGGAGTGACCCAGTACTTC. Its protein is CASSIALDRGVTQYF.

This clone was found once. The J gene is TRBJ1-1, the V gene TRBV28, with 8 nucleotides matching TRBD1. Germline loops: CDR1 MDHEN, CDR2 SYDVKM. The CDR3 consists of 14 residues. V lost 8 bases, J lost 0 bases, and 5 bases stayed unmatched. CDR3 DNA sequence: TGTGCCAGCGTACCGGGACAGGTGAACACTGAAGCTTTCTTT. Encoded protein: CASVPGQVNTEAFF.

The count of this clone is one. The chain links TRBV11-2 to TRBJ2-7, with 10 bases that match TRBD2. The CDR3 runs to 14 residues. Germline values: CDR1 SGHAT, CDR2 FQNNGV. The J segment lost 6 bases and the V segment lost 2 bases, leaving 4 bases of the junction unmatched. DNA of the CDR3: TGTGCCAGCAGCTTACTAGCGGGAGAGGGCGAGCAGTACTTC. Translation: CASSLLAGEGEQYF.

V is TRBV6-4 and J is TRBJ2-3, with TRBD2 matching over 10 bases. Germline V gives CDR1 MRHNA, CDR2 SNTAGT. Trimming cost V 2 bases and J 4 bases; bases outside gene matches: 6. This CDR3 is 16 amino acids long. The CDR3: CASSDTPSGSSDTQYF. DNA for the CDR3: TGTGCCAGCAGTGACACTCCTAGCGGGAGTTCAGATACGCAGTATTTT.

This chain uses TRBV27 with TRBJ2-7; tentative D call: TRBD1 (5 bases). Trimming shortened V by 4 bases and J by 1 base, and 11 bases separated the two germline ends. Per germline, CDR1 MNHEY and CDR2 SMNVEV (reference sequence). CDR3 length equals 14 residues. In DNA form, the CDR3 reads TGTGCCAGCAGTTGGGCCCAGGGTTCCTACGAGCAGTACTTC. Amino acid sequence: CASSWAQGSYEQYF.

The chain couples TRBV7-9 to TRBJ1-2, with D maybe TRBD1 (6 bases). The CDR3 length is 11 residues. Germline CDR1 is SEHNR and CDR2 is FQNEAQ (reference sequence). Trimming took off 7 bases at V and 4 bases at J, with 7 bases between the two ends. The CDR3: CASKGVYGYTF. The CDR3 DNA reads TGTGCCAGCAAGGGGGTCTATGGCTACACCTTC.

The chain couples TRBV5-1 to TRBJ2-1; 8 bases line up with TRBD1. The germline CDR1 and CDR2 sequences are SGHRS and YFSETQ. This CDR3 is built from 15 residues. V gave up 1 base and J gave up 8 bases; unmatched junction bases: 8. CDR3 in amino acids: CASSLRETGADEQFF. CDR3 bases: TGCGCCAGCAGCTTGCGGGAGACAGGGGCCGATGAGCAGTTCTTC.

V gene TRBV7-9 combines with J gene TRBJ2-2; no clear D gene. Germline V gene data show CDR1 as SEHNR and CDR2 as FQNEAQ (reference sequence). The V gene lost 5 bases and the J gene lost 5 bases, with 15 bases spanning the gap. This CDR3 region has 15 residues. The CDR3 loop reads CASSPVVLLTGELFF. The CDR3 nucleotides read TGTGCCAGCAGCCCCGTGGTACTTCTGACCGGGGAGCTGTTTTTT.

The chain couples TRBV7-9 to TRBJ1-4; no clear D gene. V lost 1 base and J lost 8, with 17 bases in between. The CDR3 consists of 16 residues. CDR1 and CDR2 (germline): SEHNR, FQNEAQ (reference sequence). The CDR3 is CASSLVGGRDGEKLFF. The DNA of the CDR3 is TGTGCCAGCAGCTTAGTAGGTGGGCGAGATGGCGAAAAACTGTTTTTT.